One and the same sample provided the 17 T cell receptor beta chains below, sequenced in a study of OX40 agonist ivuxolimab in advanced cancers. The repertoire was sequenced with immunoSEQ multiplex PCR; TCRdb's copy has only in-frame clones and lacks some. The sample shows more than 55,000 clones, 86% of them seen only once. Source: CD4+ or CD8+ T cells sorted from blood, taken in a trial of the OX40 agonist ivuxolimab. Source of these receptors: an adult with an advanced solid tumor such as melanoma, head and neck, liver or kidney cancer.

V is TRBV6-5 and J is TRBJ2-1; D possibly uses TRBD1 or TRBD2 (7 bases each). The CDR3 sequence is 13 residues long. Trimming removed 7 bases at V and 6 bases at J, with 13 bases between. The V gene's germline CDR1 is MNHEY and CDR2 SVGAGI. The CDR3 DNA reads TGTGCCAGCAATTCCAGGGGGGGCAATGAGCAGTTCTTC. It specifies CASNSRGGNEQFF.

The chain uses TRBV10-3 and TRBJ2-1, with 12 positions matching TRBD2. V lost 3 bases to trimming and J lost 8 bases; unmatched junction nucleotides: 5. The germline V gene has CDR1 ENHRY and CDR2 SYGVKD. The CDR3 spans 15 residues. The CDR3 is CAISDSLAGGYEQFF. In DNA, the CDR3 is TGTGCCATCAGTGACAGTCTAGCGGGAGGGTATGAGCAGTTCTTC.

The CDR3 here is CASSLQGSDTQYF. CDR3 in DNA: TGCGCCAGCAGCTTGCAGGGTTCAGATACGCAGTATTTT. This sequence joins TRBV5-1 and TRBJ2-3; the D gene is possibly TRBD1 (5 bases). Germline V gene lookup returns CDR1 SGHRS and CDR2 YFSETQ. The CDR3 totals 13 residues. V gave up 1 base and J gave up 4 bases, with 7 bases separating them.

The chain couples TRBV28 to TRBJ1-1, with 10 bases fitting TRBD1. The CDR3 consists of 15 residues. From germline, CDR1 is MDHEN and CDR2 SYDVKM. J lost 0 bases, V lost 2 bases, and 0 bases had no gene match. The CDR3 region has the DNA TGTGCCAGCAGTTTAGGGACAGGGGTGAACACTGAAGCTTTCTTT. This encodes CASSLGTGVNTEAFF.

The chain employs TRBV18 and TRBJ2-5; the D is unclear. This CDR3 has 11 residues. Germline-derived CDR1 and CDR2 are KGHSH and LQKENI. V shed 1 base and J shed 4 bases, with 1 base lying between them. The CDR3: CASSPRETQYF. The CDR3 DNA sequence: TGTGCCAGCTCACCACGAGAGACCCAGTACTTC. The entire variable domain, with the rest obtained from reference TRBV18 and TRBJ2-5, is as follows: NAGVMQNPRHLVRRRGQEARLRCSPMKGHSHVYWYRQLPEEGLKFMVYLQKENIIDESGMPKERFSAEFPKEGPSILRIQQVVRGDSAAYFCASSPRETQYFGPGTRLLVL.

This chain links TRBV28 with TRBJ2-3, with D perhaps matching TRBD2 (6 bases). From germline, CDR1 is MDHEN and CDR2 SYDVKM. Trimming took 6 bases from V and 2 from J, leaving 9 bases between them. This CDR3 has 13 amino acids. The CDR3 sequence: CASRTRSTDTQYF. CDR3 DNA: TGTGCCAGCAGGACTAGATCCACAGATACGCAGTATTTT.

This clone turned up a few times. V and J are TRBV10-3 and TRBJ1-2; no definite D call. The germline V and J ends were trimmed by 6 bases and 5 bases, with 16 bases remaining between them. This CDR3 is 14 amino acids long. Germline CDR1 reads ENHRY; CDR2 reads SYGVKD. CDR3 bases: TGTGCCATCAGGGAGGGAGAAGGTAGTTATGGCTACACCTTC. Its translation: CAIREGEGSYGYTF.

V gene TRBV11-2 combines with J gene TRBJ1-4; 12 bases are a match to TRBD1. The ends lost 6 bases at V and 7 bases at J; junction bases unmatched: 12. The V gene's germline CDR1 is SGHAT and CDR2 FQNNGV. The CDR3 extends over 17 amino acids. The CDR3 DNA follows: TGTGCCAGCAGTTTCGATGAACCGGGACAGGGGGCTGAAAAACTGTTTTTT. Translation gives CASSFDEPGQGAEKLFF.

CDR3 nucleotide sequence: TGTGCCATCAGTGAGACTAGCGGGGGAGGTTATAGCACAGATACGCAGTATTTT. Translated: CAISETSGGGYSTDTQYF. The chain carries TRBV10-3 and TRBJ2-3, with TRBD2 identical over 11 bases. Germline CDR1 and CDR2: ENHRY and SYGVKD. The V and J ends lost 2 bases and 0 bases, in that order; junction bases with no gene match: 7. The CDR3 consists of 18 residues.

CDR3 amino acids: CASSLSAGGGTDTQYF. DNA of the CDR3: TGCGCCAGCAGCTTGTCAGCGGGAGGTGGCACAGATACGCAGTATTTT. This sequence joins TRBV5-1 and TRBJ2-3; 9 nucleotides agree with TRBD2. CDR1 and CDR2 from the germline V gene are SGHRS and YFSETQ. The V gene end was trimmed by 1 base and the J gene end by 1 base; junction bases not matched to a gene: 4. The CDR3 contains 16 residues.

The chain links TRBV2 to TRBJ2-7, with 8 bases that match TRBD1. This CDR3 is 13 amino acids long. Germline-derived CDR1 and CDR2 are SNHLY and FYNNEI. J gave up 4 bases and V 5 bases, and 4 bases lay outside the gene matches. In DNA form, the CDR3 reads TGTGCCAGCAGTCGACAGGGGTCTTACGAGCAGTACTTC. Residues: CASSRQGSYEQYF.

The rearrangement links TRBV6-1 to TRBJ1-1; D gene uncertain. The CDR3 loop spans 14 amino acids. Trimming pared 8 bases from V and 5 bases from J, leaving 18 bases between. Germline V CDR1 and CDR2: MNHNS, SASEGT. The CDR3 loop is CASSSSHGGTEAFF. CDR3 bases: TGTGCCAGCTCGAGTAGCCACGGAGGTACTGAAGCTTTCTTT.

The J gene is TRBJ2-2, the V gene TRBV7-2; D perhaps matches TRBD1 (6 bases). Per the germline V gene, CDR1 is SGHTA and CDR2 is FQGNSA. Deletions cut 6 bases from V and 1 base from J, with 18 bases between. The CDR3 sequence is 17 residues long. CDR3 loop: CASSLTFGQMNTGELFF. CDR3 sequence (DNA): TGTGCCAGCAGTTTAACCTTCGGACAGATGAACACCGGGGAGCTGTTTTTT. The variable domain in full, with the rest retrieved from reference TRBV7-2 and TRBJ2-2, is GAGVSQSPSNKVTEKGKDVELRCDPISGHTALYWYRQSLGQGLEFLIYFQGNSAPDKSGLPSDRFSAERTGGSVSTLTIQRTQQEDSAVYLCASSLTFGQMNTGELFFGEGSRLTVL.

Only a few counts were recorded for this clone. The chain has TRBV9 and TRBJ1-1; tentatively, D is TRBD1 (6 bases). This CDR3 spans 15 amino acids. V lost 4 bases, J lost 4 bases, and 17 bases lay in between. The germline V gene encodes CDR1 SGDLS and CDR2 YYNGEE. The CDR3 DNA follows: TGTGCCAGCAGCCCTCACAGGGAGGGTAGCACTGAAGCTTTCTTT. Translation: CASSPHREGSTEAFF.

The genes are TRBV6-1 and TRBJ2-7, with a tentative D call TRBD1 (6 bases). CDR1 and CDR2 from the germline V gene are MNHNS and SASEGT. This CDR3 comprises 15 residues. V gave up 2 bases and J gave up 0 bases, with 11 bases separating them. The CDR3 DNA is TGTGCCAGCAGTGAACGAGGGGGATCCTCCTACGAGCAGTACTTC. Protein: CASSERGGSSYEQYF.

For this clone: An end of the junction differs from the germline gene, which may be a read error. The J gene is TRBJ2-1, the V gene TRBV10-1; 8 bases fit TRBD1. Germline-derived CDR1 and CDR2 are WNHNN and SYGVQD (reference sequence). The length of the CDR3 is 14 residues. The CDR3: CASSVVVWTGFEVF. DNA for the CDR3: TGCGCCAGCAGTGTGGTTGTGTGGACAGGGTTTGAGGTCTTC.

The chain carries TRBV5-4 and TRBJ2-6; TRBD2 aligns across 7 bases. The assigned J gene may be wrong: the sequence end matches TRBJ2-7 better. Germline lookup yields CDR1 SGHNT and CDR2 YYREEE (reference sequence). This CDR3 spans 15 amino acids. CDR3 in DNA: TGTGCCAGCAGAGCCGGACTGGCGGGAGAATCCGAGCAGTACTTC. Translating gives CASRAGLAGESEQYF.